This is a list of T cell receptor beta chains from one sample in a study of blood T cell repertoires in COVID-19. Data came from immunoSEQ multiplex PCR; TCRdb stores just in-frame clones and leaves some out. This sample has 250,000 to 300,000 clones, with around 85% found just once. The sample taken for sequencing was peripheral blood. Receptors originate from a man aged 45-60 years with active or convalescent COVID-19. Both conserved end residues are part of each CDR3. The D gene is left open where the match is weak. Only some rows state a clone size, as once, few, many or a class for expanded clones.

CATQRERSRARNEQFF	TGTGCCACTCAGCGGGAGCGATCTCGGGCTCGCAATGAGCAGTTCTTC	TRBV10-3	TRBJ2-1	-	TRBD2
CASSSVPVTTNEKLFF	TGCGCCAGCAGCTCGGTTCCGGTTACAACTAATGAAAAACTGTTTTTT	TRBV5-1	TRBJ1-4	-	-
CASRADRGTDTQYF	TGTGCCAGCAGAGCGGACAGGGGTACAGATACGCAGTATTTT	TRBV6-5	TRBJ2-3	-	TRBD1
CASSPNRDETQYF	TGTGCCAGCTCACCTAACAGGGATGAGACCCAGTACTTC	TRBV18	TRBJ2-5	-	-
CASSLPGTGWGNTIYF	TGTGCCAGCAGTCTGCCCGGGACAGGGTGGGGAAACACCATATATTTT	TRBV28	TRBJ1-3	-	TRBD1
CAIRGVGSYEQYF	TGTGCCATCAGAGGAGTGGGTTCCTACGAGCAGTACTTC	TRBV10-3	TRBJ2-7	-	-
CASNTDGAGDIPRYGYTF	TGTGCCAGCAACACGGATGGGGCAGGGGATATTCCCCGGTATGGCTACACCTTC	TRBV12-1	TRBJ1-2	-	-
CATGQGETSTNEKLFF	TGTGCCACCGGGCAGGGGGAAACTTCAACTAATGAAAAACTGTTTTTT	TRBV19	TRBJ1-4	-	TRBD1
CASSVASPRRGTNEQFF	TGTGCCAGCAGCGTAGCTTCCCCCAGAAGGGGAACCAATGAGCAGTTCTTC	TRBV9	TRBJ2-1	-	-
CASSRTGGSYEQYF	TGTGCCAGCAGCCGAACAGGGGGTAGTTACGAGCAGTACTTC	TRBV5-8	TRBJ2-7	-	TRBD1
CASSLELGGSYEQYF	TGTGCCAGCAGCTTGGAACTGGGCGGGTCCTACGAGCAGTACTTC	TRBV5-6	TRBJ2-7	-	-
CSVLRQGNTEAFF	TGCAGCGTTCTTCGACAGGGGAACACTGAAGCTTTCTTT	TRBV29-1	TRBJ1-1	-	TRBD1
CASRTDRAGANVLTF	TGTGCCAGCAGGACCGACAGGGCTGGGGCCAACGTCCTGACTTTC	TRBV4-2	TRBJ2-6	-	TRBD1
CASSLGLLREQYF	TGTGCCAGCAGCTTGGGACTCCTGAGGGAGCAGTACTTC	TRBV5-5	TRBJ2-7	-	-
CASSFIQGDNEQFF	TGTGCCAGCAGTTTCATACAGGGCGACAATGAGCAGTTCTTC	TRBV27	TRBJ2-1	-	-
CASSHPPDQPQHF	TGTGCCAGCAGTCACCCCCCGGATCAGCCCCAGCATTTT	TRBV12-3/TRBV12-4	TRBJ1-5	-	-
CASSSIGQGGETQYF	TGTGCCAGCAGTTCTATCGGACAGGGGGGAGAGACCCAGTACTTC	TRBV6-5	TRBJ2-5	-	TRBD1
CASSWAGVNSPLHF	TGTGCCAGCAGCTGGGCGGGGGTGAATTCACCCCTCCACTTT	TRBV14	TRBJ1-6	-	-
CASTPGVGREQYF	TGCGCCAGCACTCCGGGAGTGGGGCGCGAGCAGTACTTC	TRBV10-1	TRBJ2-7	few	-
CASSFGGSGNTIYF	TGTGCCAGCAGCTTCGGGGGATCAGGAAACACCATATATTTT	TRBV11-3	TRBJ1-3	few	-
CASSSGTSGIDEQFF	TGTGCCAGCAGCTCCGGGACTAGCGGGATTGATGAGCAGTTCTTC	TRBV11-3	TRBJ2-1	-	TRBD2
CASSWGTDRSRTYNEQFF	TGTGCCAGCAGCTGGGGCACGGACAGGAGCAGAACCTACAATGAGCAGTTCTTC	TRBV7-9	TRBJ2-1	once	TRBD1
CASSPNGGGYTF	TGTGCCAGCAGCCCTAACGGGGGTGGCTACACCTTC	TRBV9	TRBJ1-2	-	-
CASNEEWREAPDTQYF	TGTGCCAGTAACGAAGAGTGGAGGGAGGCTCCCGATACGCAGTATTTT	TRBV19	TRBJ2-3	-	-
CASSPSSGYEQYF	TGTGCCAGCAGCCCCTCTTCCGGCTACGAGCAGTACTTC	TRBV9	TRBJ2-7	-	-
CASSKEGASSFSGANVLTF	TGTGCCAGCAGCAAAGAGGGGGCCAGCTCGTTCTCTGGGGCCAACGTCCTGACTTTC	TRBV21-1	TRBJ2-6	once	-
CASSLPGSGNTIYF	TGTGCCAGCAGTTTACCGGGATCTGGAAACACCATATATTTT	TRBV28	TRBJ1-3	-	-
CASSPGQTNNSPLHF	TGTGCCAGCTCACCCGGACAGACAAATAATTCACCCCTCCACTTT	TRBV18	TRBJ1-6	-	-
CASSDPGSSGNTIYF	TGTGCCAGCAGCGATCCAGGCAGCTCTGGAAACACCATATATTTT	TRBV25-1	TRBJ1-3	-	-
CASSLEGEGYEQYF	TGCGCCAGCAGCTTGGAAGGGGAAGGTTACGAGCAGTACTTC	TRBV5-1	TRBJ2-7	-	-
CASSFSMLVTEQFF	TGTGCCAGCAGCTTTTCCATGCTAGTCACTGAGCAGTTCTTC	TRBV7-6	TRBJ2-1	-	-
CASSADRSVIYEAFF	TGTGCCAGCAGCGCTGACAGGAGCGTAATTTATGAAGCTTTCTTT	TRBV7-2	TRBJ1-1	-	-
CASRGQGATGELFF	TGTGCCAGCAGGGGACAGGGGGCCACCGGGGAGCTGTTTTTT	TRBV6-5	TRBJ2-2	-	TRBD1